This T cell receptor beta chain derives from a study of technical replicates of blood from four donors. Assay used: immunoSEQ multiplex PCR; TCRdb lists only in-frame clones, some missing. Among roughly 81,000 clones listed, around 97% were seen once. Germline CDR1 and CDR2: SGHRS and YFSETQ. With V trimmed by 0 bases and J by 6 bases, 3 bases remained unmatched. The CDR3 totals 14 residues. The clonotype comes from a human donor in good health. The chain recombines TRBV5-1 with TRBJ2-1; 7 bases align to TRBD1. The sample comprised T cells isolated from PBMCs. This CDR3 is CASSLVGGLNEQFF. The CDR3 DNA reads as TGCGCCAGCAGCTTGGTAGGGGGCCTCAATGAGCAGTTCTTC. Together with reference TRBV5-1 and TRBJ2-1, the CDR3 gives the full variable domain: KAGVTQTPRYLIKTRGQQVTLSCSPISGHRSVSWYQQTPGQGLQFLFEYFSETQRNKGNFPGRFSGRQFSNSRSEMNVSTLELGDSALYLCASSLVGGLNEQFFGPGTRLTVL.